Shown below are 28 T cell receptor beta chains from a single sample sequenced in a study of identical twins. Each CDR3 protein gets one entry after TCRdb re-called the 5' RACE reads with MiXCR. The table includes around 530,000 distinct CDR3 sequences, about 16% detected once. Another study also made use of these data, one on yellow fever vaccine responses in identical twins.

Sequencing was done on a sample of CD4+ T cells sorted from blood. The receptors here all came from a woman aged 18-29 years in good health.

The CDR3 reads CASSPVAGGSPLHF. The CDR3 coding sequence is TGTGCCAGCTCACCAGTGGCAGGAGGTTCACCCCTCCACTTT. This chain joins TRBV18 and TRBJ1-6; no firm D call. The CDR3 covers 14 residues. From germline, CDR1 is KGHSH and CDR2 LQKENI. The germline V and J ends were trimmed by 2 bases and 9 bases, with 11 bases remaining between them.

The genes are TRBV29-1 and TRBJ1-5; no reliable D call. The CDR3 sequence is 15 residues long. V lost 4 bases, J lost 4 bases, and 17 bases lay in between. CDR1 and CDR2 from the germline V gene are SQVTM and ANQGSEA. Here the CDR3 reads CSVAAHSGDNQPQHF. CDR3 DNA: TGCAGCGTTGCTGCCCATTCGGGCGATAATCAGCCCCAGCATTTT.

The CDR3 coding sequence is TGTGCCAGCAGCCTAGGGGGAGGTCGTACTGAAGCTTTCTTT. It yields the protein CASSLGGGRTEAFF. V usage is TRBV7-2 and J usage is TRBJ1-1, with D perhaps TRBD1 (6 bases). Deletions cut 5 bases from V and 5 bases from J, with 15 bases between. The CDR3 sequence is 14 residues long. Germline-derived CDR1 and CDR2 are SGHTA and FQGNSA. The variable domain in full, completed from reference TRBV7-2 and TRBJ1-1, reads GAGVSQSPSNKVTEKGKDVELRCDPISGHTALYWYRQSLGQGLEFLIYFQGNSAPDKSGLPSDRFSAERTGGSVSTLTIQRTQQEDSAVYLCASSLGGGRTEAFFGQGTRLTVV.

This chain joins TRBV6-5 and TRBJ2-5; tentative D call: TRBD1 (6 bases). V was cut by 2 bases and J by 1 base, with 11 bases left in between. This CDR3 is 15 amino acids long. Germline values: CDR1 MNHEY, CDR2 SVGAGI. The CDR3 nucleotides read TGTGCCAGCAGTTACCGAGACAGGTCCCAAGAGACCCAGTACTTC. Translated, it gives CASSYRDRSQETQYF.

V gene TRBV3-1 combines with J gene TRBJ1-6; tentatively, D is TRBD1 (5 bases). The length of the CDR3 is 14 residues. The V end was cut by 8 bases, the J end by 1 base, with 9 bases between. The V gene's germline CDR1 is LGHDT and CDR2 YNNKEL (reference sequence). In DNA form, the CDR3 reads TGTGCCAGCTGGAGGGGTTCCTATAATTCACCCCTCCACTTT. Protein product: CASWRGSYNSPLHF.

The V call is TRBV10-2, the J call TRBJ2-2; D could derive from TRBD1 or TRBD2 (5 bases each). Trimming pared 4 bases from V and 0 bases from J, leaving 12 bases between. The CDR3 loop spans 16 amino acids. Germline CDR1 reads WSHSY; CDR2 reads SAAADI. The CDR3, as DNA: TGCGCCAGCAGTGGGGGGACGTTTGCGAACACCGGGGAGCTGTTTTTT. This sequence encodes CASSGGTFANTGELFF.

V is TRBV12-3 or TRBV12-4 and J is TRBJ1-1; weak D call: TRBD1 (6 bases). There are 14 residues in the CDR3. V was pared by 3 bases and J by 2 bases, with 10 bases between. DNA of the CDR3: TGTGCCAGCAGTTTGGGGACAATAAACACTGAAGCTTTCTTT. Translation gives CASSLGTINTEAFF.

The CDR3 protein is CATSDFGPPGTQYF. CDR3 coding DNA: TGTGCCACCAGTGATTTCGGGCCACCGGGGACCCAGTACTTC. The chain links TRBV24-1 to TRBJ2-5; D remains unclear. The germline V gene encodes CDR1 KGHDR and CDR2 SFDVKD. The V end lost 1 base, the J end lost 7 bases, and 12 bases lay between the germline ends. The CDR3 is made up of 14 amino acids.

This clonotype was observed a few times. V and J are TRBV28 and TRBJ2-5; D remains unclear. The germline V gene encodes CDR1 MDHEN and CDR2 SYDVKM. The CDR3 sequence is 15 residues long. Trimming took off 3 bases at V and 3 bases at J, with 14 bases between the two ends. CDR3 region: CASSLLQQPKETQYF. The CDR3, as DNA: TGTGCCAGCAGTTTGTTACAACAGCCGAAAGAGACCCAGTACTTC.

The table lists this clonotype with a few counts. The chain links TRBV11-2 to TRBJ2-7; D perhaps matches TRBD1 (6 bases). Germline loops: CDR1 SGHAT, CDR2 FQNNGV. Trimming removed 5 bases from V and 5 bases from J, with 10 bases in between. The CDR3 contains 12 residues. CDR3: CASSEQGHEQYF. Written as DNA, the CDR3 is TGTGCCAGCAGCGAACAGGGCCACGAGCAGTACTTC.

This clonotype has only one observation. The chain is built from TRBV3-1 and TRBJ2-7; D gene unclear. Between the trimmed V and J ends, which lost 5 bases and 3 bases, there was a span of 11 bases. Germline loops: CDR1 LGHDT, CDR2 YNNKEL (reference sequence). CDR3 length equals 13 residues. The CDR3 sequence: CASSSRADYEQYF. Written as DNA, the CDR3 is TGTGCCAGCAGCTCCCGGGCCGACTACGAGCAGTACTTC.

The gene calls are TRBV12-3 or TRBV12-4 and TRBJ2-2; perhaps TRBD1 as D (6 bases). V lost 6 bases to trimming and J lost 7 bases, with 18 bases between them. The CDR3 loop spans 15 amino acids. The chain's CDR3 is CASSLRDTIFGELFF. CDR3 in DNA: TGTGCCAGCAGCCTTCGGGACACGATCTTCGGGGAGCTGTTTTTT.

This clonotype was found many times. The CDR3 spells CASSLVSGYEQYF. The CDR3 bases are TGTGCCAGCAGTTTAGTATCGGGGTACGAGCAGTACTTC. J is TRBJ2-7 and V is TRBV12-3 or TRBV12-4, with a weak D call TRBD2 (5 bases). The V gene lost 1 base and the J gene lost 4 bases, with 8 bases spanning the gap. The CDR3 runs 13 residues.

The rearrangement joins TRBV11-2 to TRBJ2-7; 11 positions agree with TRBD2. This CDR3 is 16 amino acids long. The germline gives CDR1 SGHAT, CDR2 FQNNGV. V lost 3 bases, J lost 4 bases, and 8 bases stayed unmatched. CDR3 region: CASSFQLTSGKYEQYF. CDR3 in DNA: TGTGCCAGCAGCTTCCAACTGACTAGCGGGAAATACGAGCAGTACTTC.

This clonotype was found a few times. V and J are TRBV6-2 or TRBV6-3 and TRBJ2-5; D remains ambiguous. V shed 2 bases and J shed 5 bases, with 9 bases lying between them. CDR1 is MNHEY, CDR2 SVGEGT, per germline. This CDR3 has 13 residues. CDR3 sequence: CASSYGIKETQYF. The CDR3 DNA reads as TGTGCCAGCAGTTACGGTATAAAGGAGACCCAGTACTTC.

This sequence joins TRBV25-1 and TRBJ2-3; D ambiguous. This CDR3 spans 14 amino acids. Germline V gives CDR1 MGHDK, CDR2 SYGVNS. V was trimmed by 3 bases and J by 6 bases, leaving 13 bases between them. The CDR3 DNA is TGTGCCAGCAGTGACGCCGGGCCACAGGATACGCAGTATTTT. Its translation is CASSDAGPQDTQYF.

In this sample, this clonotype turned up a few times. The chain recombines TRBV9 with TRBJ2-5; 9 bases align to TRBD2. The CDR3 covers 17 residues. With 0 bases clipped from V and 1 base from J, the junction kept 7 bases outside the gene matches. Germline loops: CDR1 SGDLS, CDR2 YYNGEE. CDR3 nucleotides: TGTGCCAGCAGCGTAGGCCCGGCTAGCGGGGCCCAAGAGACCCAGTACTTC. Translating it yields CASSVGPASGAQETQYF.

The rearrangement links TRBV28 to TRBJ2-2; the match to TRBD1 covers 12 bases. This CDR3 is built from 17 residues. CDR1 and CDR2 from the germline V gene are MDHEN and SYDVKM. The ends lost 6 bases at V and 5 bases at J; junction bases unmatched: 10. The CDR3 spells CASRQSPGQGATGELFF. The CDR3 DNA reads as TGTGCCAGCAGGCAATCCCCGGGACAGGGGGCAACCGGGGAGCTGTTTTTT.

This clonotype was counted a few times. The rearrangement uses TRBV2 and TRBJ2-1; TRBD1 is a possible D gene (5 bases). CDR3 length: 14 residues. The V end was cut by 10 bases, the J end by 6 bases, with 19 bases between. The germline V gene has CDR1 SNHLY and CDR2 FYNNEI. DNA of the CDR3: TGTGCCACCACCGGTTCCGGCAGGGTCAATGAGCAGTTCTTC. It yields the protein CATTGSGRVNEQFF. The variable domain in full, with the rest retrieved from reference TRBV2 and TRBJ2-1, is EPEVTQTPSHQVTQMGQEVILRCVPISNHLYFYWYRQILGQKVEFLVSFYNNEISEKSEIFDDQFSVERPDGSNFTLKIRSTKLEDSAMYFCATTGSGRVNEQFFGPGTRLTVL.

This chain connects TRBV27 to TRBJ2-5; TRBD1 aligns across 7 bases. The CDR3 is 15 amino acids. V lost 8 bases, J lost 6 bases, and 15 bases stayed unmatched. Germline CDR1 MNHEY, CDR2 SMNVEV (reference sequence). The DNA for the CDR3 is TGTGCCAGCCGAAAACCCGGGGACAGTGGAAAGACCCAGTACTTC. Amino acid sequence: CASRKPGDSGKTQYF.

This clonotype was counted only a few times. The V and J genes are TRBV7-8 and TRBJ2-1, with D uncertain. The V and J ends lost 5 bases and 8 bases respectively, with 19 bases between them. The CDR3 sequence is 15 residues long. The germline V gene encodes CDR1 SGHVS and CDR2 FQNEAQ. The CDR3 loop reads CASSLPGWISDEQFF. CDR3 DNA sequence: TGTGCCAGCAGCCTACCAGGTTGGATCAGCGATGAGCAGTTCTTC.

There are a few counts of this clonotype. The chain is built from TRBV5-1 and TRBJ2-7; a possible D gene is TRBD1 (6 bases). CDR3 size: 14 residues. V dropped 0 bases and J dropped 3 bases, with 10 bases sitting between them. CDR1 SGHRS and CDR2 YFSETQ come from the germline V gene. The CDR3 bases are TGCGCCAGCAGCTTGGAACAGGGTGGCTACGAGCAGTACGTC. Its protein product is CASSLEQGGYEQYV.

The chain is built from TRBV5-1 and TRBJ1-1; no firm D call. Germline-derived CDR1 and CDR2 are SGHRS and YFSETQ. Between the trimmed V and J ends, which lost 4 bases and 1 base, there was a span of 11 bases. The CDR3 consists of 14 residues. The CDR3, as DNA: TGCGCCAGCAGCCAACAGTTGCAGAACACTGAAGCTTTCTTT. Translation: CASSQQLQNTEAFF.

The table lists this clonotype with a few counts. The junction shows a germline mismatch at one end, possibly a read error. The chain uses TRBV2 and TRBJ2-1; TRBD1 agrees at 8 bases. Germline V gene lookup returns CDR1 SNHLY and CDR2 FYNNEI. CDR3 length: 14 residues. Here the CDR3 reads CVSRGGQGTNEQFF. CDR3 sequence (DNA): TGTGTCAGCAGGGGCGGACAGGGTACGAATGAGCAGTTCTTC. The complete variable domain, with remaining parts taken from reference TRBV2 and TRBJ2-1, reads EPEVTQTPSHQVTQMGQEVILRCVPISNHLYFYWYRQILGQKVEFLVSFYNNEISEKSEIFDDQFSVERPDGSNFTLKIRSTKLEDSAMYFCVSRGGQGTNEQFFGPGTRLTVL.

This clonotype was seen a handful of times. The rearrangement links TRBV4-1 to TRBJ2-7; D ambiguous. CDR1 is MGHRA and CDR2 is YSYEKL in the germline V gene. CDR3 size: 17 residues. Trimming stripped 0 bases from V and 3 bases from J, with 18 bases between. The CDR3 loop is CASSQEDFLGNRYEQYF. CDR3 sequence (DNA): TGCGCCAGCAGCCAAGAAGATTTTCTAGGGAACCGCTACGAGCAGTACTTC.

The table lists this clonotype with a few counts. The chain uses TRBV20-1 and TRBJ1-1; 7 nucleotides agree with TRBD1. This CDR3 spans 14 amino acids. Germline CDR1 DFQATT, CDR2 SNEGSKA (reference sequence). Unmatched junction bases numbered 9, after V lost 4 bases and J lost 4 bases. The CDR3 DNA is TGCAGTGCTAAGCAGACAGGGAGTACCACTGAAGCTTTCTTT. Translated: CSAKQTGSTTEAFF.

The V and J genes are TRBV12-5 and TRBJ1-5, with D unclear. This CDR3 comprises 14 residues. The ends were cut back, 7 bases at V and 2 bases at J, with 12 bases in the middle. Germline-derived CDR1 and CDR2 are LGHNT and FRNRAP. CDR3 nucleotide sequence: TGTGCTAGTGCGAAGGGTGATGGCAATCAGCCCCAGCATTTT. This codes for CASAKGDGNQPQHF.

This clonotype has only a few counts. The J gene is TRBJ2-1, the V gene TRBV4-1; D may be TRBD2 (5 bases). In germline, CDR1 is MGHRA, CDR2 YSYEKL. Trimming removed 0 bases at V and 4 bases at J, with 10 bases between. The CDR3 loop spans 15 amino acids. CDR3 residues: CASSQDLSAYNEQFF. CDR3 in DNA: TGCGCCAGCAGCCAAGATCTTAGCGCGTACAATGAGCAGTTCTTC.